The 2 T cell receptor beta chains in this list originate from one sample, sequenced in a study of blood T cells in healthy people across ages. Sample-barcoded 5' priming and a J-beta primer mix drove a second PCR of roughly 6 to 12 cycles. TCRdb reanalysed the 5' RACE reads using MiXCR and keeps one entry per CDR3 protein. The sample consists of about 1.8 million distinct CDR3 sequences, 49% of them appearing once. The source material was blood. Receptors originate from a woman aged 40 to 55 in good health.

This clonotype was recorded a few times. The chain links TRBV5-5 to TRBJ2-7, with D possibly being TRBD2 (5 bases). The CDR3 has 14 residues. With 2 bases removed from V and 3 bases from J, the gap between germline ends came to 12 bases. Germline V gene sequence: CDR1 SGHKS, CDR2 YYEKEE (reference sequence). The CDR3: CASSFTQEDYEQYF. The CDR3 nucleotides are TGTGCCAGCAGCTTTACCCAGGAGGACTACGAGCAGTACTTC.

The V and J genes are TRBV20-1 and TRBJ2-5, with D perhaps given as TRBD1 or TRBD2 (5 bases each). The closer fit of TRBJ2-7 to the DNA end suggests the J call may be wrong. This CDR3 is 13 amino acids long. Germline V gene sequence: CDR1 DFQATT, CDR2 SNEGSKA (reference sequence). The CDR3 spells CSARGRDPGEQYF. CDR3 in DNA: TGCAGTGCTCGCGGCAGGGACCCAGGCGAGCAGTACTTC.